This record concerns one TCR beta chain sequence. The data were obtained in a study of blood T cell repertoires in COVID-19. Study context: PBMCs, B-cell-depleted T cells, or T cells provided the cDNA or gDNA that made up the material.

V was clipped by 3 bases and J by 6 bases; unmatched bases: 15. CDR3 length: 17 residues. Per germline, CDR1 SGHRS and CDR2 YFSETQ. Authors' data handling: The assay estimated nucleated cells by amplifying reference gene primers. Using immunoSEQ multiplex PCR, the repertoire was profiled, and TCRdb retains in-frame clones only, with some absent. The V and J calls and the clone size are those of that table, but D and trimming were determined from the DNA. The data hold roughly 200,000 clones, with approximately 78% observed a single time. Participant-reported clinical history was the basis for cohort assignment.

J is TRBJ1-1 and V is TRBV5-1, with 9 nucleotides matching TRBD1. The sequence was collected from a man aged 40-55 years who had recovered from COVID-19. The sample taken for sequencing was PBMCs or T cells enriched from blood (not recorded which). CDR3 DNA sequence: TGCGCCAGCAGCTCCCTATCGGGACAGGGTGACGGTGCTGAAGCTTTCTTT. As protein: CASSSLSGQGDGAEAFF. Complete variable domain (other parts from reference TRBV5-1 and TRBJ1-1): KAGVTQTPRYLIKTRGQQVTLSCSPISGHRSVSWYQQTPGQGLQFLFEYFSETQRNKGNFPGRFSGRQFSNSRSEMNVSTLELGDSALYLCASSSLSGQGDGAEAFFGQGTRLTVV.